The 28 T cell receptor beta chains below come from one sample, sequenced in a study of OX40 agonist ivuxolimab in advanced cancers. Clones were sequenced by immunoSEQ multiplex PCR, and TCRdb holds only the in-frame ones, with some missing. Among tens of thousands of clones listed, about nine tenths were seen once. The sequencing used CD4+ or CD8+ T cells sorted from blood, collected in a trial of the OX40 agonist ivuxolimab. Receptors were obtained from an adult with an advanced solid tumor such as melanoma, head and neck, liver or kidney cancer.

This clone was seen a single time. The CDR3 DNA is TGTGCCAGCAGACGACCCCGGGACAGGGGACGGGAGACCCAGTACTTC. Translated: CASRRPRDRGRETQYF. This chain connects TRBV6-6 to TRBJ2-5, with 10 bases fitting TRBD1. The V and J ends lost 6 bases and 5 bases, in that order; junction bases with no gene match: 12. CDR1 is MNHNY and CDR2 is SVGAGI in the germline V gene (reference sequence). The CDR3 spans 16 residues.

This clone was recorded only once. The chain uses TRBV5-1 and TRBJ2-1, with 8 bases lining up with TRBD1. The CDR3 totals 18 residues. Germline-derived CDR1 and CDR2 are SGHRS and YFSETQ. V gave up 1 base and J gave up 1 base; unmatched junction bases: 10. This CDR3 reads CASSLLGQTGGSYNEQFF. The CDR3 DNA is TGCGCCAGCAGCTTGTTGGGCCAAACAGGGGGATCCTACAATGAGCAGTTCTTC.

The CDR3: CASSLAPSGYNEQFF. The CDR3 DNA reads as TGCGCCAGCAGCTTGGCTCCTAGCGGCTACAATGAGCAGTTCTTC. V gene TRBV5-1 combines with J gene TRBJ2-1; 7 bases are a match to TRBD2. Trimming took 0 bases from V and 3 from J; bases not matched to a gene: 3. Germline lookup yields CDR1 SGHRS and CDR2 YFSETQ. This CDR3 spans 15 amino acids. Full variable domain (remainder filled in from reference TRBV5-1 and TRBJ2-1): KAGVTQTPRYLIKTRGQQVTLSCSPISGHRSVSWYQQTPGQGLQFLFEYFSETQRNKGNFPGRFSGRQFSNSRSEMNVSTLELGDSALYLCASSLAPSGYNEQFFGPGTRLTVL.

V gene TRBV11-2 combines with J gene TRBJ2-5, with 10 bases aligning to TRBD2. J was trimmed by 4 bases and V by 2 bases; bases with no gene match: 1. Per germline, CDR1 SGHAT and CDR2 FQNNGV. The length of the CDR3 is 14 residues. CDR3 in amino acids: CASSLSGGAETQYF. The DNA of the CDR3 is TGTGCCAGCAGCTTAAGCGGGGGGGCAGAGACCCAGTACTTC.

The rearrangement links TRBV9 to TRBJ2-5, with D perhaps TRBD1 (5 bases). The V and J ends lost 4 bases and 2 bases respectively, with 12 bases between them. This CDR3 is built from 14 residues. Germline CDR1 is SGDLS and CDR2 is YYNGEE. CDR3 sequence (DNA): TGTGCCAGCAGCCTGGGGCTAGGGCAAGAGACCCAGTACTTC. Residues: CASSLGLGQETQYF.

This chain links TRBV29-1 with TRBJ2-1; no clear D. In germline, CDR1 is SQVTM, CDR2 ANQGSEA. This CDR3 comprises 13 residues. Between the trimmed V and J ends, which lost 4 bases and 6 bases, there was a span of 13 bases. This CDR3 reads CSVGRSGPNEQFF. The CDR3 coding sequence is TGCAGCGTTGGCAGATCGGGCCCCAATGAGCAGTTCTTC.

The CDR3 spells CAKISGTLAYEQYF. CDR3 DNA: TGCGCCAAGATAAGCGGGACCCTAGCCTACGAGCAGTACTTC. The chain links TRBV10-2 to TRBJ2-7, with 7 bases lining up with TRBD2. The CDR3 extends over 14 amino acids. CDR1 is WSHSY, CDR2 SAAADI, per germline. The ends lost 10 bases at V and 2 bases at J; junction bases unmatched: 11.

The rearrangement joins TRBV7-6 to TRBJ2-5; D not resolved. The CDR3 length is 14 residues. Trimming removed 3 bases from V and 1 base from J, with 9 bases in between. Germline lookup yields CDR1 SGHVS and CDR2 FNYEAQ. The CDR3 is CASSFRTPQETQYF. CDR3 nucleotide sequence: TGTGCCAGCAGCTTTCGGACCCCCCAAGAGACCCAGTACTTC.

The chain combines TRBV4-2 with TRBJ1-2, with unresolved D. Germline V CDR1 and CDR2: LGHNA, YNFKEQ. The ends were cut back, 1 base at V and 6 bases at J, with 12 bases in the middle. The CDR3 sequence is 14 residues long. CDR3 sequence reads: CASSQGREGDGYTF. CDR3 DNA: TGTGCCAGCAGCCAAGGGAGGGAGGGTGATGGCTACACCTTC.

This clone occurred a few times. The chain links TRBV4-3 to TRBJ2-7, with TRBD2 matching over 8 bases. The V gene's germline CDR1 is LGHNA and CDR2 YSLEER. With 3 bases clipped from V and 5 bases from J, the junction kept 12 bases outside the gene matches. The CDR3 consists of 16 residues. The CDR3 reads CASSQGNRDGGDEQYF. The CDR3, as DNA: TGCGCCAGCAGCCAGGGGAACAGGGACGGGGGGGACGAGCAGTACTTC.

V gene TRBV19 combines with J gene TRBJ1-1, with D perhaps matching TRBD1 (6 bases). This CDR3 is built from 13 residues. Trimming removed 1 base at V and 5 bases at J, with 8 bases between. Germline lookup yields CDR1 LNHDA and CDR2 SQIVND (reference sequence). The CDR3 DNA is TGTGCCAGTAGTATAGTAGGGGGTACTGAAGCTTTCTTT. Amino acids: CASSIVGGTEAFF.

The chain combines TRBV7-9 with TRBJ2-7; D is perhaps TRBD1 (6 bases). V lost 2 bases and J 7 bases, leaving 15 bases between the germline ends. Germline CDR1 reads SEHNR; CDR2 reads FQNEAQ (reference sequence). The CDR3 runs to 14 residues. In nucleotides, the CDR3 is TGTGCCAGCAGCTTACGTCCCAGGGGTGGGGAGCAGTACTTC. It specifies CASSLRPRGGEQYF.

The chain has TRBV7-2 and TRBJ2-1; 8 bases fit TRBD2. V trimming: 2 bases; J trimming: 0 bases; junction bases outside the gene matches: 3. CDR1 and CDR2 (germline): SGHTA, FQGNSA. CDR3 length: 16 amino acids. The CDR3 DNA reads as TGTGCCAGCAGCTTAATAAGCGGGAGCTCCTACAATGAGCAGTTCTTC. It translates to CASSLISGSSYNEQFF. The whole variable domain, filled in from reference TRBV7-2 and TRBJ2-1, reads GAGVSQSPSNKVTEKGKDVELRCDPISGHTALYWYRQSLGQGLEFLIYFQGNSAPDKSGLPSDRFSAERTGGSVSTLTIQRTQQEDSAVYLCASSLISGSSYNEQFFGPGTRLTVL.

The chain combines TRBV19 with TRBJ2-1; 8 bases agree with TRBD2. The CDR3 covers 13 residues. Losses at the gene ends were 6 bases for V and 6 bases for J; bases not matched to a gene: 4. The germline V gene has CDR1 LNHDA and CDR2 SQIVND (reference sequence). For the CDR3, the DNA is TGTGCCAGTAGCGGGGGGGGACGCAATGAGCAGTTCTTC. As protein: CASSGGGRNEQFF.

CDR3 coding DNA: TGTGCCAGCAGTTTCGTGGGGGCGGAAAGGGAGCAGTACTTC. The encoded protein is CASSFVGAEREQYF. V and J are TRBV27 and TRBJ2-7; possibly TRBD1 for D (6 bases). The CDR3 contains 14 residues. Trimming shortened V by 3 bases and J by 7 bases, and 16 bases separated the two germline ends. CDR1 is MNHEY and CDR2 is SMNVEV in the germline V gene (reference sequence).

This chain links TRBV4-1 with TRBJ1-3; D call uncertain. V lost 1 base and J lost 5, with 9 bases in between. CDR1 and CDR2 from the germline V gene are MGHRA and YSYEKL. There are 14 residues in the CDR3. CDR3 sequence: CASSQVRGRNTIYF. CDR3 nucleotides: TGCGCCAGCAGCCAAGTCCGAGGGAGAAACACCATATATTTT.

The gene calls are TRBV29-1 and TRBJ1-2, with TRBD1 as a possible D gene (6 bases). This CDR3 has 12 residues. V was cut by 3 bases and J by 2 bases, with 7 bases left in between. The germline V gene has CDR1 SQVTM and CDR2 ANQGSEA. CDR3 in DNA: TGCAGCGTTGAGGACAGCAACTATGGCTACACCTTC. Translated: CSVEDSNYGYTF.

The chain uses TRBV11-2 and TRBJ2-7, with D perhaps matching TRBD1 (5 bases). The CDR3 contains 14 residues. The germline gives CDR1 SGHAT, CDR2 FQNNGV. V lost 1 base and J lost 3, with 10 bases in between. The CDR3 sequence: CASSLGGLRYEQYF. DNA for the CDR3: TGTGCCAGCAGCTTAGGGGGCCTGCGCTACGAGCAGTACTTC.

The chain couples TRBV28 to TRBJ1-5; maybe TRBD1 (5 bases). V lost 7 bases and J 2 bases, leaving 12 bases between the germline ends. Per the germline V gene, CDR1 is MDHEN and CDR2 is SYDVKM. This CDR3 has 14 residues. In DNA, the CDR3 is TGTGCCAGCACAGGGTTCTGGGGCAATCAGCCCCAGCATTTT. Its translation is CASTGFWGNQPQHF.

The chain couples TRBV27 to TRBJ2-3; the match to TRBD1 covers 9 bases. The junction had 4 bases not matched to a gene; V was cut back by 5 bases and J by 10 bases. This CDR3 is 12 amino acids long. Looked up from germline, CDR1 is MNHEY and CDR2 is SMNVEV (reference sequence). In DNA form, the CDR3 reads TGTGCCAGCAGTAAGGGACAGGGCCCGCAGTATTTT. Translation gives CASSKGQGPQYF.

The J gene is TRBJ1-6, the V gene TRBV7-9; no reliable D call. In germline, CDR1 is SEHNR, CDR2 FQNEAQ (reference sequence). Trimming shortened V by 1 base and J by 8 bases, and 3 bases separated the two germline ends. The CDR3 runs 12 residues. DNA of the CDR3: TGTGCCAGCAGCTTAGGCGATTCACCCCTCCACTTT. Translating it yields CASSLGDSPLHF.

The CDR3 sequence: CASFSGRAIDTQYF. The CDR3 DNA sequence: TGTGCCAGTTTTAGCGGGAGGGCCATAGATACGCAGTATTTT. The rearrangement links TRBV19 to TRBJ2-3, with 11 bases fitting TRBD2. Germline CDR1 reads LNHDA; CDR2 reads SQIVND (reference sequence). This CDR3 spans 14 amino acids. V shed 8 bases and J 5 bases; nucleotides not matched to a gene: 6.

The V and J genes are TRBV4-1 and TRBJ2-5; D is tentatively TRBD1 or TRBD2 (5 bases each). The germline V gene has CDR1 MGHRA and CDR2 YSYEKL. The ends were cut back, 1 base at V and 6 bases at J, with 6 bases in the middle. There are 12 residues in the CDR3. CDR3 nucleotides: TGCGCCAGCAGCCAAGCGGGACAGACCCAGTACTTC. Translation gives CASSQAGQTQYF.

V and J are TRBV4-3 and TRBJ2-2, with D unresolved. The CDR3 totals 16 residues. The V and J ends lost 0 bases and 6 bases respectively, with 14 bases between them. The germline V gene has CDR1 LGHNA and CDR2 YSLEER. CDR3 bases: TGCGCCAGCAGCCAAGATCTCAGGACCCGCGCCGGGGAGCTGTTTTTT. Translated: CASSQDLRTRAGELFF.

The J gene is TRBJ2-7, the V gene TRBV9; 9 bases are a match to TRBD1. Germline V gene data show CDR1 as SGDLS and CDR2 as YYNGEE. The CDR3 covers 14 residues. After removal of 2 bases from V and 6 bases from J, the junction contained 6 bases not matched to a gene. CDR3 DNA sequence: TGTGCCAGCAGCGTTTTCGGGACAGGGTCCGAGCAGTACTTC. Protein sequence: CASSVFGTGSEQYF.

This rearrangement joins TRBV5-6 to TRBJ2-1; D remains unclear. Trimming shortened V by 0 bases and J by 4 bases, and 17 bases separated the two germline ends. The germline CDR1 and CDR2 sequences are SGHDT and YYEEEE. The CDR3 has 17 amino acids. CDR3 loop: CASSLDVGVALYNEQFF. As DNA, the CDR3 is TGTGCCAGCAGCTTGGATGTTGGGGTGGCGCTATACAATGAGCAGTTCTTC.

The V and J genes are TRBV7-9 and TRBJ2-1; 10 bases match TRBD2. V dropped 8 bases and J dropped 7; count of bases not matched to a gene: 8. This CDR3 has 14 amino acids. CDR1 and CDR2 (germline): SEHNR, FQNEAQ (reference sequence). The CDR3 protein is CASWIAGGYNEQFF. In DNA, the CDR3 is TGTGCCAGCTGGATAGCGGGAGGTTATAATGAGCAGTTCTTC.

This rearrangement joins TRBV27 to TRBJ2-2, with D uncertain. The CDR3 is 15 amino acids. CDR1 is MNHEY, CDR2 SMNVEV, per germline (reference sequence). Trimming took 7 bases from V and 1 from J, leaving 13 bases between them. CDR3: CASNPLSGNTGELFF. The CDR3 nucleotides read TGTGCCAGCAATCCCTTGTCGGGGAACACCGGGGAGCTGTTTTTT.